The present T cell receptor (beta chain) was sequenced within a study of blood T cell repertoires in COVID-19 (dated by TCRdb to between 2020 and 2021). The study in broad terms: Samples from collaborators originated in the United States, Italy and Spain and spanned both the acute and convalescent phases of COVID-19. The prospective study material was composed of cDNA or gDNA derived from T cells, B-cell-depleted T cells, or PBMCs. Deeply sampled blood TCRbeta repertoires from subjects exposed to, actively infected with, or recovered from COVID-19 were included in the dataset. A freely available public database, intended as a resource for researchers studying the immune response to SARS-CoV-2, is where the repertoires were released. Samples were obtained from the ongoing ImmuneRACE study (first 160 participants) and from 950 to 1,500 subjects provided by 6 global collaborators. Sample metadata almost always included a de-identified subject ID, COVID-19 status, age in years and sex. Where available, HLA class I and class II types were obtained from metadata supplied by the sample provider rather than from assay-based typing.

Each collaborating institution followed its own protocols to collect whole blood in K2EDTA tubes. Collaborator samples were shipped for TCRbeta analysis as frozen whole blood, isolated PBMCs, or DNA extracted from either sample type. Results and caveats for the whole study, not just this receptor: How much clinical and demographic metadata was included differed by source and by participant, and the metadata was provided uncurated.

Concerning this clone: Its antigen target is currently unknown. No clone much larger than this one lies a single base away; base qualities are absent.

The immunoSEQ Assay, a bias-controlled multiplex PCR, was used to amplify TCRbeta CDR3 regions from genomic DNA. The source study handled its data this way. Nucleated cell counts per sample were estimated from amplification of reference gene primers within the assay. To quantify the absolute abundance of each unique TCRbeta CDR3 rearrangement, sequence reads were collapsed and filtered. For each sample, productive Simpson clonality was calculated by taking the square root of Simpson's diversity index across productive rearrangements. TCRdb took over this immuneACCESS table, retaining in-frame rearrangements with V and J assigned. Such tables are incomplete; in checked studies, under half of the missing clones stem from an unresolved V gene, and the remainder is unexplained. The D gene and trimming were derived from the DNA, and the V and J assignments and clone size from that table. The sample table records under 150,000 clones; under 90% of these occur just once. The ten largest clones take up under 10% of the sample.

Including the terminal cysteine and phenylalanine, the CDR3 comprises 15 residues. The only DNA kept is the CDR3, 45 bases in frame from the first base. At the junction V is shortened by 5 bases and J by 2 bases; bases outside the gene matches: 4. Reading the germline V gene gives CDR1 MNHEY and CDR2 SVGAGI. This clonotype was obtained from a woman over 75 in a cohort sampled during active or convalescent COVID-19. The specimen sequenced was peripheral blood. The rearrangement joined TRBV6-5 to TRBJ1-2; a stretch of 11 junction bases matches TRBD1. At the DNA level, the sequence is TGTGCCAGCAGTCCGAGGACAGGGGGCAACTATGGCTACACCTTC. Its protein is CASSPRTGGNYGYTF.